Presented here are 30 T cell receptor beta chains from one specimen sequenced in a study of vaccination effects on CD4 cells after COVID-19. The method was immunoSEQ multiplex PCR; TCRdb's version includes in-frame clones alone and lacks a portion of them. The sample comprises under 85,000 clones, under 85% of which are singletons, and around 1% rests with the top ten. Their target antigens are unknown. ViraFEST used viral peptide pools to expand antigen-specific CD4+ T cells before sequencing. Subsequent to ten to eleven days of culture, CD4+ T cells were isolated. BNT162b2 vaccine or mRNA-1273 vaccine was given to participants in two doses. Sequencing used CD4+ T cells from PBMCs cultured with HCoV-OC43 spike peptides, obtained after COVID-19 vaccination. Stated subset: HCoV-OC43 spike overlapping peptide pool stimulation. The source of these receptors is a human donor who received a COVID-19 vaccine.

This clone was picked up a small number of times. V is TRBV11-2 and J is TRBJ1-2, with D hard to call. The CDR3 runs 15 residues. Deletions cut 1 base from V and 2 bases from J, with 11 bases between. CDR1 is SGHAT, CDR2 FQNNGV, per germline. The CDR3 spells CASSLGGAGNYGYTF. The CDR3 DNA sequence: TGTGCCAGCAGCTTAGGAGGCGCGGGGAACTATGGCTACACCTTC.

The V gene is TRBV29-1, the J gene TRBJ1-3; no clear D gene. V lost 3 bases and J lost 4, with 10 bases in between. Germline V gene lookup returns CDR1 SQVTM and CDR2 ANQGSEA. CDR3 size: 13 residues. CDR3 in amino acids: CSVERGSGNTIYF. The CDR3 DNA is TGCAGCGTTGAGCGAGGGTCCGGAAACACCATATATTTT.

V usage is TRBV18 and J usage is TRBJ1-6; unclear D gene. The CDR3 is 14 amino acids. Per germline, CDR1 KGHSH and CDR2 LQKENI. The V and J ends lost 4 bases and 5 bases respectively, with 9 bases between them. The CDR3 loop reads CASSLLGDNSPLHF. Written as DNA, the CDR3 is TGTGCCAGCTCACTCCTCGGGGATAATTCACCCCTCCACTTT.

This chain joins TRBV6-5 and TRBJ2-3; no clear D gene. The CDR3 loop spans 14 amino acids. V gave up 8 bases and J gave up 4 bases, with 16 bases separating them. The V gene's germline CDR1 is MNHEY and CDR2 SVGAGI. CDR3 amino acids: CASQEQYEADTQYF. CDR3 DNA: TGTGCCAGCCAAGAGCAGTATGAGGCAGATACGCAGTATTTT.

The J gene is TRBJ2-3, the V gene TRBV12-3 or TRBV12-4; D is ambiguous. Trimming took off 3 bases at V and 3 bases at J, with 7 bases between the two ends. The CDR3 runs 13 residues. DNA for the CDR3: TGTGCCAGCAGTTTCGGCGAAACAGATACGCAGTATTTT. This gives the protein CASSFGETDTQYF.

This rearrangement joins TRBV19 to TRBJ1-1; 7 bases agree with TRBD1. V lost 4 bases and J lost 1; bases outside the gene matches: 6. This CDR3 is 15 amino acids long. The V gene's germline CDR1 is LNHDA and CDR2 SQIVND (reference sequence). The CDR3: CASSTRTGWNTEAFF. CDR3 sequence (DNA): TGTGCCAGTAGTACTAGGACAGGATGGAACACTGAAGCTTTCTTT.

The chain carries TRBV6-2 or TRBV6-3 and TRBJ1-3; D unresolved. This CDR3 contains 15 residues. V lost 2 bases to trimming and J lost 8 bases, with 16 bases between them. Germline assignment: CDR1 MNHEY and CDR2 SVGEGT. CDR3 coding DNA: TGTGCCAGCAGTTACGCCCCCGGGATAGAAGACACCATATATTTT. Its protein product is CASSYAPGIEDTIYF.

The rearrangement joins TRBV13 to TRBJ1-3, with a possible D match to TRBD1 (5 bases). Germline V gives CDR1 PRHDT, CDR2 FYEKMQ (reference sequence). CDR3 length: 15 residues. V lost 4 bases, J lost 0 bases, and 10 bases lay in between. The CDR3 here is CASSSGRYSGNTIYF. The CDR3 DNA reads TGTGCCAGCAGCTCGGGACGGTACTCTGGAAACACCATATATTTT.

This clone came up a few times. The V and J genes are TRBV19 and TRBJ2-2; TRBD2 matches at 14 bases. The V segment lost 6 bases and the J segment 7 bases; nucleotides outside the gene matches: 7. This CDR3 is 16 amino acids long. CDR1 and CDR2 from the germline V gene are LNHDA and SQIVND (reference sequence). As DNA, the CDR3 is TGTGCCAGTAGGCCGACTAGCGGGGGGGTAATCGGGGAGCTGTTTTTT. As protein: CASRPTSGGVIGELFF.

The V and J genes are TRBV6-2 or TRBV6-3 and TRBJ1-5; D is ambiguous. Between the trimmed V and J ends, which lost 0 bases and 0 bases, there was a span of 6 bases. Germline V CDR1 and CDR2: MNHEY, SVGEGT. This CDR3 contains 15 residues. The DNA of the CDR3 is TGTGCCAGCAGTTACTCGAGGAATAGCAATCAGCCCCAGCATTTT. It is translated as CASSYSRNSNQPQHF.

CDR3 loop: CASSRGGGPGNTGELFF. The CDR3 nucleotides read TGTGCCAGCAGCCGTGGCGGGGGGCCCGGGAACACCGGGGAGCTGTTTTTT. This chain links TRBV7-3 with TRBJ2-2, with 8 bases aligning to TRBD2. CDR1 and CDR2 from the germline V gene are SGHTA and FQGTGA. After removal of 5 bases from V and 1 base from J, the junction contained 9 bases not matched to a gene. The CDR3 sequence is 17 residues long.

This clone was counted between two and nine times. The rearrangement links TRBV2 to TRBJ1-5; D ambiguous. V was clipped by 5 bases and J by 4 bases, with 9 bases between them. The CDR3 totals 13 residues. CDR1 is SNHLY, CDR2 FYNNEI, per germline. The CDR3 sequence: CASSTLRNQPQHF. CDR3 nucleotide sequence: TGTGCCAGCAGTACGCTCCGAAATCAGCCCCAGCATTTT.

The genes are TRBV5-6 and TRBJ2-5; D uncertain. The germline CDR1 and CDR2 sequences are SGHDT and YYEEEE. V lost 4 bases and J 0 bases, leaving 10 bases between the germline ends. The CDR3 consists of 14 residues. The chain's CDR3 is CASSPMGYQETQYF. The CDR3 region has the DNA TGTGCCAGCAGCCCCATGGGGTACCAAGAGACCCAGTACTTC. The full variable domain, its missing parts supplied by reference TRBV5-6 and TRBJ2-5, is DAGVTQSPTHLIKTRGQQVTLRCSPKSGHDTVSWYQQALGQGPQFIFQYYEEEERQRGNFPDRFSGHQFPNYSSELNVNALLLGDSALYLCASSPMGYQETQYFGPGTRLLVL.

The rearrangement links TRBV19 to TRBJ1-6, with D possibly being TRBD1 (6 bases). The CDR3 loop spans 14 amino acids. Trimming cost V 3 bases and J 8 bases, with 11 bases left between them. Germline values: CDR1 LNHDA, CDR2 SQIVND (reference sequence). CDR3 nucleotide sequence: TGTGCCAGTAGTATGGGACAATCTCATTCACCCCTCCACTTT. Protein: CASSMGQSHSPLHF.

The chain uses TRBV19 and TRBJ2-1, with 9 bases identical to TRBD2. CDR1 LNHDA and CDR2 SQIVND come from the germline V gene (reference sequence). The CDR3 covers 19 residues. V trimming: 0 bases; J trimming: 7 bases; junction bases outside the gene matches: 16. CDR3 DNA sequence: TGTGCCAGTAGTATAGATGGGACTAGCAGGGGATCCCTGGGGAATGAGCAGTTCTTC. Translated: CASSIDGTSRGSLGNEQFF.

This chain uses TRBV3-1 (or the pseudogene TRBV3-2) with TRBJ2-5; a possible D gene is TRBD2 (5 bases). The V gene lost 4 bases and the J gene lost 5 bases, with 17 bases spanning the gap. This CDR3 comprises 15 residues. Per germline, CDR1 LGHDT and CDR2 YNNKEL (reference sequence). The CDR3 spells CASSPSGFRRETQYF. The CDR3 DNA sequence: TGTGCCAGCAGCCCCTCGGGGTTTCGTCGGGAGACCCAGTACTTC.

The genes are TRBV4-2 and TRBJ2-2, with D possibly being TRBD1 or TRBD2 (6 bases each). CDR3 length: 15 residues. Trimming took 1 base from V and 3 from J, leaving 9 bases between them. Per germline, CDR1 LGHNA and CDR2 YNFKEQ. CDR3: CASSQVRGDTGELFF. Written as DNA, the CDR3 is TGTGCCAGCAGCCAAGTTAGGGGGGACACCGGGGAGCTGTTTTTT.

This rearrangement joins TRBV24-1 to TRBJ2-1, with D unclear. This CDR3 region has 15 residues. The germline V gene has CDR1 KGHDR and CDR2 SFDVKD. With 4 bases removed from V and 6 bases from J, the gap between germline ends came to 15 bases. In DNA form, the CDR3 reads TGTGCCACCAGTGACCCTCGCGCCCCGGCCAATGAGCAGTTCTTC. Amino acid sequence: CATSDPRAPANEQFF.

This chain joins TRBV19 and TRBJ1-4, with TRBD1 matching over 8 bases. V lost 3 bases and J lost 2; bases outside the gene matches: 5. The germline gives CDR1 LNHDA, CDR2 SQIVND (reference sequence). The CDR3 sequence is 16 residues long. In nucleotides, the CDR3 is TGTGCCAGTAGTATCGGACAGGGTTCGACTAATGAAAAACTGTTTTTT. Translating gives CASSIGQGSTNEKLFF.

The J gene is TRBJ2-1, the V gene TRBV5-4, with TRBD2 identical over 10 bases. V dropped 7 bases and J dropped 8; count of bases not matched to a gene: 9. The CDR3 runs to 14 residues. Germline V gene sequence: CDR1 SGHNT, CDR2 YYREEE (reference sequence). CDR3: CASSLAGELHEQFF. As DNA, the CDR3 is TGTGCCAGCTCTCTAGCGGGGGAATTACATGAGCAGTTCTTC.

This clone was counted once. The chain carries TRBV19 and TRBJ1-2, with D possibly matching TRBD1 (5 bases). V lost 5 bases and J 3 bases, leaving 19 bases between the germline ends. The CDR3 length is 16 residues. The V gene's germline CDR1 is LNHDA and CDR2 SQIVND (reference sequence). The CDR3 spells CASSPSWGGVDYGYTF. The CDR3 DNA follows: TGTGCCAGTAGTCCCTCCTGGGGGGGGGTCGACTATGGCTACACCTTC.

This sequence joins TRBV7-3 and TRBJ2-3, with D tentatively TRBD2 (6 bases). V was pared by 1 base and J by 3 bases, with 11 bases between. The CDR3 length is 15 residues. Germline V lookup: CDR1 SGHTA, CDR2 FQGTGA. CDR3 sequence reads: CASSLNRGRTDTQYF. For the CDR3, the DNA is TGTGCCAGCAGCTTAAACCGGGGGAGGACAGATACGCAGTATTTT.

The chain employs TRBV5-1 and TRBJ1-4; no clear D. V shed 0 bases and J shed 6 bases, with 9 bases lying between them. The V gene's germline CDR1 is SGHRS and CDR2 YFSETQ. This CDR3 region has 14 residues. CDR3 sequence: CASSLGGRDEKLFF. In DNA, the CDR3 is TGCGCCAGCAGCTTGGGCGGCCGAGATGAAAAACTGTTTTTT. Full variable domain (outside the CDR3, taken from reference TRBV5-1 and TRBJ1-4): KAGVTQTPRYLIKTRGQQVTLSCSPISGHRSVSWYQQTPGQGLQFLFEYFSETQRNKGNFPGRFSGRQFSNSRSEMNVSTLELGDSALYLCASSLGGRDEKLFFGSGTQLSVL.

This sequence joins TRBV3-1 (or the pseudogene TRBV3-2) and TRBJ2-2; D might be TRBD1 (5 bases). Germline CDR1 reads LGHDT; CDR2 reads YNNKEL (reference sequence). V was trimmed by 6 bases and J by 3 bases, leaving 8 bases between them. This CDR3 region has 13 residues. CDR3 sequence: CASRTGYTGELFF. The CDR3, as DNA: TGTGCCAGCAGAACAGGTTACACCGGGGAGCTGTTTTTT.

The V and J genes are TRBV7-8 and TRBJ1-1; TRBD1 agrees at 9 bases. Germline lookup yields CDR1 SGHVS and CDR2 FQNEAQ. The ends lost 5 bases at V and 7 bases at J; junction bases unmatched: 8. The CDR3 covers 14 residues. The CDR3, as DNA: TGTGCCAGCAGCGGACCTACAGGGGGCGGTGAAGCTTTCTTT. Translating gives CASSGPTGGGEAFF.

The chain carries TRBV21-1 and TRBJ2-1; the D segment call TRBD2 is taken from the table without a DNA check. TRBV21-1 is noted as a pseudogene. This CDR3 is 16 amino acids long. The CDR3 loop reads CASSTRLVQLGNEQFF. The CDR3 coding sequence is TGTGCCAGCAGCACCCGACTAGTACAGTTGGGCAATGAGCAGTTCTTC.

There are a few counts of this clone. The chain is built from TRBV6-5 and TRBJ1-6; tentatively, D is TRBD1 (5 bases). V was pared by 0 bases and J by 0 bases, with 6 bases between. CDR3 size: 16 residues. The V gene's germline CDR1 is MNHEY and CDR2 SVGAGI. The CDR3 is CASSYSDTSYNSPLHF. Written as DNA, the CDR3 is TGTGCCAGCAGTTACTCGGACACCTCCTATAATTCACCCCTCCACTTT.

The gene calls are TRBV5-1 and TRBJ2-3; possibly TRBD1 for D (6 bases). Trimming pared 4 bases from V and 1 base from J, leaving 10 bases between. There are 14 residues in the CDR3. Germline V gene sequence: CDR1 SGHRS, CDR2 YFSETQ. The CDR3 region has the DNA TGCGCCAGCAGCCCCCGGACAGGCACAGATACGCAGTATTTT. Translated, it gives CASSPRTGTDTQYF. The full variable domain, completed using reference TRBV5-1 and TRBJ2-3, is KAGVTQTPRYLIKTRGQQVTLSCSPISGHRSVSWYQQTPGQGLQFLFEYFSETQRNKGNFPGRFSGRQFSNSRSEMNVSTLELGDSALYLCASSPRTGTDTQYFGPGTRLTVL.

This chain links TRBV7-2 with TRBJ2-2; TRBD2 agrees at 8 bases. The germline V gene encodes CDR1 SGHTA and CDR2 FQGNSA. V was clipped by 4 bases and J by 3 bases; unmatched bases: 13. The CDR3 spans 18 residues. CDR3 sequence: CASSSRGVSGVYTGELFF. The CDR3 nucleotides read TGTGCCAGCAGCTCGAGGGGGGTTAGCGGGGTCTACACCGGGGAGCTGTTTTTT.

This chain joins TRBV3-1 (or the pseudogene TRBV3-2) and TRBJ1-5, with D unclear. Per the germline V gene, CDR1 is LGHDT and CDR2 is YNNKEL (reference sequence). Trimming stripped 4 bases from V and 4 bases from J, with 11 bases between. The CDR3 runs to 14 residues. In nucleotides, the CDR3 is TGTGCCAGCAGCCTGAGGGTAGGGAATCAGCCCCAGCATTTT. Amino acids: CASSLRVGNQPQHF.